Listed below are T cell receptor beta chains from one sample, sequenced in a study of shared T cell receptors in the human thymus. The method was immunoSEQ multiplex PCR; TCRdb's version includes in-frame clones alone and lacks a portion of them. The sample shows about 730,000 clones, 70% to 90% of them seen only once. Another study also made use of these data, one on human thymus T cells.

Sequencing input: thymocytes. Receptors originate from a girl in the first two years of life with a congenital heart defect. Each CDR3 is given with its conserved first and last residue. Each record gives: V gene, J gene, CDR3 protein.

TRBV4-1,TRBJ1-2,CASSQPPQGATNYGYTF
TRBV5-5,TRBJ2-1,CASSLGGGGWSSYNEQFF
TRBV7-6,TRBJ2-5,CASSLPGCGGTQYF
TRBV5-1,TRBJ1-1,CASSLVTGSSTEAFF
TRBV5-6,TRBJ1-1,CASSKGTGVVNTEAFF
TRBV18,TRBJ2-3,CASSPPSGGMHTQYF
TRBV7-8,TRBJ1-3,CASSVSHKSVGGSKNTIYF
TRBV7-9,TRBJ1-1,CASSLAGQGRRAEAFF
TRBV27,TRBJ1-1,CASSFRIPDGDTEAFF
TRBV9,TRBJ1-2,CASFRQSNGYTF
TRBV11-2,TRBJ1-1,CASSLGGGRTEAFF
TRBV5-1,TRBJ1-1,CASSLNSVAGALNTEAFF
TRBV10-3,TRBJ1-5,CAISESRWNQPQHF
TRBV28,TRBJ1-5,CASRATGGRSNQPQHF
TRBV6-6,TRBJ1-1,CASSYSWEGAFF
TRBV4-2,TRBJ2-5,CASSQDGRLAGGFGETQYF
TRBV7-9,TRBJ1-6,CASSSAGQGIAPLHF
TRBV9,TRBJ1-2,CASSPQGLNYGYTF
TRBV4-3,TRBJ2-7,CASSRQRDRGHEQYF
TRBV6-1,TRBJ1-1,CAIRGTIPNTEAFF
TRBV15,TRBJ2-4,CATSRGGSWAKNIQYF
TRBV27,TRBJ2-3,CASSFSQGYTQYF
TRBV6-1,TRBJ2-5,CASSLLRDQETQYF
TRBV27,TRBJ1-3,CASKEGGSGNTIYF
TRBV7-7,TRBJ2-5,CASSLGPGTRYQETQYF
TRBV23-1,TRBJ2-7,CASGFYPGTYEQYF
TRBV29-1,TRBJ2-7,CSVESGGADEQYF
TRBV6-1,TRBJ2-5,CASSEVFGRGTGETQYF
TRBV14,TRBJ2-1,CASSQVGRNKYCPNEQFF
TRBV5-6,TRBJ1-4,CASSLVGTGDEKEKLFF
TRBV2,TRBJ1-2,CASSRETNTGHKNYGYTF
TRBV2,TRBJ2-1,CASSEAPPTPGGNEQFF
TRBV28,TRBJ2-2,CASSLVRSGLAGGPITGELFF
TRBV13,TRBJ1-6,CASSPRQNSPLHF
TRBV28,TRBJ2-1,CASSYDRVGRDEQFF
TRBV10-3,TRBJ1-2,CAINPETGPGGYTF
TRBV29-1,TRBJ2-1,CSVGRGGAYNEQFF
TRBV5-3,TRBJ2-1,CARSLAGTNSYNEQFF
TRBV7-4,TRBJ1-1,CASTGLMNTEAFF
TRBV5-1,TRBJ1-1,CASAIGGTEAFF
TRBV4-2,TRBJ1-1,CASSQQGVVQRGTEAFF
TRBV9,TRBJ1-2,CASSVTGFRNYGYTF
TRBV5-5,TRBJ2-7,CASSLDRDSYEQYF
TRBV5-8,TRBJ1-5,CASSPGTGGGLNQPQHF
TRBV5-6,TRBJ2-7,CASSLHRGLPYEQYF
TRBV2,TRBJ1-5,CASSETGQGPYGNQPQHF
TRBV5-1,TRBJ2-5,CASSLGGWVSGQETQYF
TRBV19,TRBJ2-6,CASSTGDRDSGANVLTF
TRBV5-1,TRBJ1-3,CASSAGTPYGNTIYF
TRBV1,TRBJ1-5,CTSSQQGNQPQHF
TRBV27,TRBJ2-7,CASSFLPPGIPREEQYF
TRBV2,TRBJ2-7,CASTARGTHYEQYF
TRBV30,TRBJ1-5,CAWSCKQGGTLGSFSNQPQHF
TRBV7-2,TRBJ1-1,CASSSRTGGRNTEAFF
TRBV11-2,TRBJ2-5,CASAPRQGQETQYF